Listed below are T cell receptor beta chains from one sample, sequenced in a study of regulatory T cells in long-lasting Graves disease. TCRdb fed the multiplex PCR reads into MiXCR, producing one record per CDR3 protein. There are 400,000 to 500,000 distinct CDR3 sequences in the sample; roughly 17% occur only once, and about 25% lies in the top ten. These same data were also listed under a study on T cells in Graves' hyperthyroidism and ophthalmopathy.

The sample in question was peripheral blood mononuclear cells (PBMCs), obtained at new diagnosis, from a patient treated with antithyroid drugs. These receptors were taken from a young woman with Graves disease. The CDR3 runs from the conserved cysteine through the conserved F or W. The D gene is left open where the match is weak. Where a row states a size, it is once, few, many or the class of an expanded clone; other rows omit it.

CDR3 DNA: TGTGCCAGCTCACCGCAAGCGGGAGGGCCGGGTTCCTACGAGCAGTACTTC; CDR3 protein: CASSPQAGGPGSYEQYF; J gene: TRBJ2-7; D gene: TRBD2; clone size: -; V gene: TRBV18
CDR3 DNA: TGCGCCAGCAGCGGGGGACTAATGACTGGCTCAGATACGCAGTATTTT; CDR3 protein: CASSGGLMTGSDTQYF; J gene: TRBJ2-3; D gene: TRBD2; clone size: many; V gene: TRBV5-1
CDR3 DNA: TGTGCCAGCAGTTTGTCTGGGACTCAAGATCGGCAGTACTTC; CDR3 protein: CASSLSGTQDRQYF; J gene: TRBJ2-7; D gene: -; clone size: many; V gene: TRBV6-2/TRBV6-3
CDR3 DNA: TGCAGTGCCCCCAGGGCGGGAGGGCCTTTCACAGATACGCAGTATTTT; CDR3 protein: CSAPRAGGPFTDTQYF; J gene: TRBJ2-3; D gene: TRBD2; clone size: -; V gene: TRBV20-1
CDR3 DNA: TGCAGTGCCCAGCTAAACAGCAATGAGCAGTTCTTC; CDR3 protein: CSAQLNSNEQFF; J gene: TRBJ2-1; D gene: -; clone size: few; V gene: TRBV20-1
CDR3 DNA: TGTGCCAGCAGCCAAGGAGGGAGAGGGGTCTTGGGTGAAAAACTGTTTTTT; CDR3 protein: CASSQGGRGVLGEKLFF; J gene: TRBJ1-4; D gene: -; clone size: once; V gene: TRBV14
CDR3 DNA: TGTGCCAGCAGTGCCTTCGGGGGCAATGAGCAGTTCTTC; CDR3 protein: CASSAFGGNEQFF; J gene: TRBJ2-1; D gene: -; clone size: -; V gene: TRBV27
CDR3 DNA: TGCGCCAGCAGTGAGGGGGATCTATACGAGCAGTACTTC; CDR3 protein: CASSEGDLYEQYF; J gene: TRBJ2-7; D gene: -; clone size: -; V gene: TRBV10-2
CDR3 DNA: TGTGCCAGCAGTTTACGGGACATAATCTACGAGCAGTACTTC; CDR3 protein: CASSLRDIIYEQYF; J gene: TRBJ2-7; D gene: -; clone size: many; V gene: TRBV28
CDR3 DNA: TGTGCCAGCAGGGCGGGGGACAGGGTTTTCCAAGAGACCCAGTACTTC; CDR3 protein: CASRAGDRVFQETQYF; J gene: TRBJ2-5; D gene: TRBD1; clone size: many; V gene: TRBV12-3/TRBV12-4
CDR3 DNA: TGTGCCAGCAGTGAGGTCTCCTACGAGCAGTACTTC; CDR3 protein: CASSEVSYEQYF; J gene: TRBJ2-7; D gene: -; clone size: many; V gene: TRBV2
CDR3 DNA: TGTGCCAGCAACGTTAACTCACAGGAAAGACTCCACTTT; CDR3 protein: CASNVNSQERLHF; J gene: TRBJ1-6; D gene: -; clone size: many; V gene: TRBV28
CDR3 DNA: TGTGCCTGGAGACGGACGGGAGTCGTTAGCACAGATACGCAGTATTTT; CDR3 protein: CAWRRTGVVSTDTQYF; J gene: TRBJ2-3; D gene: -; clone size: -; V gene: TRBV30
CDR3 DNA: TGTGCCAGCAGCTACGGACAGGTGGGAGAGACCCAGTACTTC; CDR3 protein: CASSYGQVGETQYF; J gene: TRBJ2-5; D gene: TRBD1; clone size: many; V gene: TRBV7-2
CDR3 DNA: TGTGCCAGCAGTTACCTGGGTAGCGGGACCCAAGAGACCCAGTACTTC; CDR3 protein: CASSYLGSGTQETQYF; J gene: TRBJ2-5; D gene: TRBD2; clone size: many; V gene: TRBV6-9
CDR3 DNA: TGTGCCAGCAGCCTCGGGGGTAGCGGGAAGGAGGAGACCCAGTACTTC; CDR3 protein: CASSLGGSGKEETQYF; J gene: TRBJ2-5; D gene: TRBD2; clone size: -; V gene: TRBV28
CDR3 DNA: TGCGCCAGCAGCCAGGAGGACAGGCTACACTACGAGCAGTACTTC; CDR3 protein: CASSQEDRLHYEQYF; J gene: TRBJ2-7; D gene: TRBD1; clone size: many; V gene: TRBV4-3
CDR3 DNA: TGTGCCAGCAGTTACTACCGGGGCCAAGGGGAGACCCAGTACTTC; CDR3 protein: CASSYYRGQGETQYF; J gene: TRBJ2-5; D gene: -; clone size: many; V gene: TRBV6-2/TRBV6-3
CDR3 DNA: TGTGCCAGCAGCCGACTCCAAAATGCGGGAGGGCCTTACAATGAGCAGTTCTTC; CDR3 protein: CASSRLQNAGGPYNEQFF; J gene: TRBJ2-1; D gene: TRBD2; clone size: many; V gene: TRBV4-2
CDR3 DNA: TGTGCCAGCAGGACCGTTAAAGGTTCTAGCACAGATACGCAGTATTTT; CDR3 protein: CASRTVKGSSTDTQYF; J gene: TRBJ2-3; D gene: -; clone size: many; V gene: TRBV28
CDR3 DNA: TGTGCCAGCAGTCTCAGACAGGGGGCTACACCCCTCCACTTT; CDR3 protein: CASSLRQGATPLHF; J gene: TRBJ1-6; D gene: TRBD1; clone size: many; V gene: TRBV12-3/TRBV12-4
CDR3 DNA: TGCGCCAGCAGCCAAGGAGACTTGAACACCGGGGAGCTGTTTTTT; CDR3 protein: CASSQGDLNTGELFF; J gene: TRBJ2-2; D gene: -; clone size: many; V gene: TRBV4-1
CDR3 DNA: TGTGCCAGCAGTGAAGTGTTGTTTAATGGCTACACCTTC; CDR3 protein: CASSEVLFNGYTF; J gene: TRBJ1-2; D gene: -; clone size: many; V gene: TRBV6-1
CDR3 DNA: TGTGCCAGCAGCCCGGAAGGGGGCACAGATACGCAGTATTTT; CDR3 protein: CASSPEGGTDTQYF; J gene: TRBJ2-3; D gene: -; clone size: many; V gene: TRBV7-2
CDR3 DNA: TGTGCCAGCAGCCAAGAATTATCGGCTAGCGGGAGGACAGATACGCAGTATTTT; CDR3 protein: CASSQELSASGRTDTQYF; J gene: TRBJ2-3; D gene: TRBD2; clone size: -; V gene: TRBV14
CDR3 DNA: TGTGCCAGCACCCAAGACAGGGTACAAGAGACCCAGTACTTC; CDR3 protein: CASTQDRVQETQYF; J gene: TRBJ2-5; D gene: TRBD1; clone size: few; V gene: TRBV6-1
CDR3 DNA: TGTGCCAGCAGTCCCAACAGGGAGTTTAACTCTGGAAACACCATATATTTT; CDR3 protein: CASSPNREFNSGNTIYF; J gene: TRBJ1-3; D gene: -; clone size: -; V gene: TRBV12-3/TRBV12-4
CDR3 DNA: TGTGCCAGCACACCAAGGGGGCTAGCTCTGGATGAGCAGTTCTTC; CDR3 protein: CASTPRGLALDEQFF; J gene: TRBJ2-1; D gene: TRBD1; clone size: many; V gene: TRBV28
CDR3 DNA: TGCAGTGCTCAAGCACGACAGGGCGCCCGGACAGAGACCCAGTACTTC; CDR3 protein: CSAQARQGARTETQYF; J gene: TRBJ2-5; D gene: TRBD1; clone size: many; V gene: TRBV20-1
CDR3 DNA: TGTGCCAGCAGGGACAGGGCGCAATCACCCCTCCACTTT; CDR3 protein: CASRDRAQSPLHF; J gene: TRBJ1-6; D gene: TRBD1; clone size: -; V gene: TRBV2